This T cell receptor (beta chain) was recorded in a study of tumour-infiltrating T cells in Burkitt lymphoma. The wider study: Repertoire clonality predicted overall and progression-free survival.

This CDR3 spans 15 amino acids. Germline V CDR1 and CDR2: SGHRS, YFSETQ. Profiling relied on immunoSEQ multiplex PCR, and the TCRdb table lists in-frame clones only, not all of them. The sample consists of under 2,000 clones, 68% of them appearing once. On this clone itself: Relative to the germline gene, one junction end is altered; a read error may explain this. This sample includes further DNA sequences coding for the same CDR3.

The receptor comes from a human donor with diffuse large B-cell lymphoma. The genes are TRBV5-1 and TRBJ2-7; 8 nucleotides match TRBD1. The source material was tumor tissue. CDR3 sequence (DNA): TGCGCCAGCAGTTCGGACAGGGCCCTACCCTATGAGCAGTACTTC. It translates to CASSSDRALPYEQYF.